This T cell receptor (beta chain) was observed in a study of beta chain features in type 1 diabetes. Regarding the study as a whole: Whether TCRB rearrangement is influenced by HLA type went unresolved here.

The authors sorted CD4+ naive, central memory, regulatory and stem cell-like memory cells via CD45RO/CCR7/CD25/CD127/CD95/CD27. Germline V lookup: CDR1 SGHDN, CDR2 FVKESK. V lost 4 bases, J lost 0 bases, and 11 bases lay in between. CDR3 size: 15 residues. Reverse transcription of all isolated RNA meant that expressed TCRB transcripts were sequenced. Produced via immunoSEQ multiplex PCR; TCRdb's table is partial and in-frame only. The sample contains under 250,000 clones, 25% to 35% of which appear only once. Note on this clone: As yet, its antigen is unknown.

Sequencing used central memory CD4+ T cells from blood. The TCR originated in a man aged 25-45 years in good health. The chain has TRBV14 and TRBJ2-3; possibly TRBD1 for D (6 bases). The CDR3 loop is CASSRGQFSTDTQYF. CDR3 coding DNA: TGTGCCAGCAGCCGCGGACAGTTTAGCACAGATACGCAGTATTTT.